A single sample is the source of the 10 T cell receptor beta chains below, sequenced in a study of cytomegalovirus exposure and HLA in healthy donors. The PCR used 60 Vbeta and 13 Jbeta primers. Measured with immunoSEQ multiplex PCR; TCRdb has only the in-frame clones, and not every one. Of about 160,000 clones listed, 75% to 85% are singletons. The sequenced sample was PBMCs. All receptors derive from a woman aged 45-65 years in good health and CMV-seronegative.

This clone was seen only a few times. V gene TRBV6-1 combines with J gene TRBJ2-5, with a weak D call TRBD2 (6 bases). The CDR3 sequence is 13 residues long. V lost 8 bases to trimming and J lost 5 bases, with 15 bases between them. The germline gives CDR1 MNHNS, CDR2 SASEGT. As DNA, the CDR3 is TGTGCCAGCCGAGCGGGCTGGATGGAGACCCAGTACTTC. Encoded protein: CASRAGWMETQYF.

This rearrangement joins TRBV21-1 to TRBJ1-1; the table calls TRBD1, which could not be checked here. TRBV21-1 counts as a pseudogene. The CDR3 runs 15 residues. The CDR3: CASSKKEDRLVEAFF. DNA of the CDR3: TGTGCCAGCAGCAAAAAAGAAGACAGGTTGGTGGAAGCTTTCTTT.

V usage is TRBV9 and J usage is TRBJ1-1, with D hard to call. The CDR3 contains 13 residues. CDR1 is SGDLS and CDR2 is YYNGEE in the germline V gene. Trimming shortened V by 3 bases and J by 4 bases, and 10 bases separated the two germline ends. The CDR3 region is CASSASPSTEAFF. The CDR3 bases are TGTGCCAGCAGCGCCTCCCCTTCCACTGAAGCTTTCTTT.

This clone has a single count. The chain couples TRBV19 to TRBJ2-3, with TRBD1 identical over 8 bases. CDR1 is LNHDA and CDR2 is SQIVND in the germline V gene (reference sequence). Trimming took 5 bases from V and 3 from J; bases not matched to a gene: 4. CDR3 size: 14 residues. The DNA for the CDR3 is TGTGCCAGTAGTGCAACAGGGGGTACAGATACGCAGTATTTT. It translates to CASSATGGTDTQYF.

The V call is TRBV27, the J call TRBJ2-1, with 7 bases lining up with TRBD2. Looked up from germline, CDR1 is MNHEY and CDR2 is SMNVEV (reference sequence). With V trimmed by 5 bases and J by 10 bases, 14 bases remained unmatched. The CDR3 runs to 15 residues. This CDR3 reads CASSPISAGEGEQFF. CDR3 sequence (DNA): TGTGCCAGCAGTCCGATATCCGCGGGAGAGGGGGAGCAGTTCTTC.

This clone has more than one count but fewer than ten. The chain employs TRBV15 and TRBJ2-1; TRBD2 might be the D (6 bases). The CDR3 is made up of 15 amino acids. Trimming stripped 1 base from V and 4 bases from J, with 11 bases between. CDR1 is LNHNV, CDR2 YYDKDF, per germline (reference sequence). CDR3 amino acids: CATSRGRDWYNEQFF. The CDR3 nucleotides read TGTGCCACCAGCAGAGGAAGGGACTGGTACAATGAGCAGTTCTTC.

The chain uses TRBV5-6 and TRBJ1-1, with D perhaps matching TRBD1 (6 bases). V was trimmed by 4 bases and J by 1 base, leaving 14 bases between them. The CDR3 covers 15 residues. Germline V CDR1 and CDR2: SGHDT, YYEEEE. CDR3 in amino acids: CASSLYTGRNTEAFF. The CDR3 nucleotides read TGTGCCAGCAGCCTATACACAGGGAGGAACACTGAAGCTTTCTTT.

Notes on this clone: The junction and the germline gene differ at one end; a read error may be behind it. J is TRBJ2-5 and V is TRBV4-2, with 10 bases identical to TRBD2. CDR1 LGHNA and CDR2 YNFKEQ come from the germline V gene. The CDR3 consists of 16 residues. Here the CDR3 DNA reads TGTGCCAGTTCAACCGGGACTAGCGAGATCCAAGAGACCCGGTACTTC. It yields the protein CASSTGTSEIQETRYF.

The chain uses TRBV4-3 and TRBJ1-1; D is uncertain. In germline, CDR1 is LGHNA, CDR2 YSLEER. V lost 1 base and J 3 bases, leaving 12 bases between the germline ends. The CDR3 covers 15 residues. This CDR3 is CASSQGALWDTEAFF. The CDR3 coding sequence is TGCGCCAGCAGCCAAGGGGCGTTATGGGACACTGAAGCTTTCTTT.

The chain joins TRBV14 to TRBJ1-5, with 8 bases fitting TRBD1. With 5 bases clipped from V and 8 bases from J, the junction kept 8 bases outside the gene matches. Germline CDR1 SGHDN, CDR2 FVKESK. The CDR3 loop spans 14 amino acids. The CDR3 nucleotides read TGTGCCAGCAGCAAAACAGGGGGTCGGGAGCCCCAGCATTTT. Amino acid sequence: CASSKTGGREPQHF.